These 16 T cell receptor beta chains originate from one sample sequenced in a study of identical twins. In TCRdb, the 5' RACE reads were re-called with MiXCR into one record per CDR3 protein. The sample consists of 700,000 or so distinct CDR3 sequences, about 20% of them appearing once. The data also belong to a second study, concerning T cells expressing NK-cell markers.

The sequencing input was PBMCs. The receptors were sampled from a woman younger than 35 in good health.

The chain links TRBV11-2 to TRBJ2-4; D is possibly TRBD1 (6 bases). Germline V gene lookup returns CDR1 SGHAT and CDR2 FQNNGV. The CDR3 length is 13 residues. Trimming stripped 5 bases from V and 5 bases from J, with 10 bases between. The CDR3 loop reads CASSMDRENIQYF. CDR3 DNA: TGTGCCAGCAGCATGGACAGAGAAAACATTCAGTACTTC. Drawing the rest from reference TRBV11-2 and TRBJ2-4, the complete variable domain is EAGVAQSPRYKIIEKRQSVAFWCNPISGHATLYWYQQILGQGPKLLIQFQNNGVVDDSQLPKDRFSAERLKGVDSTLKIQPAKLEDSAVYLCASSMDRENIQYFGAGTRLSVL.

This chain joins TRBV11-1 and TRBJ2-7; D not certain. V was clipped by 5 bases and J by 1 base, with 18 bases between them. Germline V gene sequence: CDR1 SGHAT, CDR2 FQDESV (reference sequence). The CDR3 spans 16 residues. As DNA, the CDR3 is TGTGCCAGCAGCCCGGCCGGGCGAATGGAATCCTACGAGCAGTACTTC. The encoded protein is CASSPAGRMESYEQYF.

The rearrangement links TRBV6-2 or TRBV6-3 to TRBJ2-1; either TRBD1 or TRBD2 may fit D (5 bases each). The CDR3 spans 16 residues. Per germline, CDR1 MNHEY and CDR2 SVGEGT. V lost 6 bases and J lost 4, with 19 bases in between. The CDR3 bases are TGTGCCAGCAGCCGAAACGGGGCAGAACGATACAATGAGCAGTTCTTC. This gives the protein CASSRNGAERYNEQFF.

This clonotype has just one count. This chain connects TRBV19 to TRBJ1-2, with a tentative D call TRBD1 (5 bases). The V gene's germline CDR1 is LNHDA and CDR2 SQIVND (reference sequence). The CDR3 contains 18 residues. V was trimmed by 5 bases and J by 2 bases, leaving 24 bases between them. CDR3 sequence: CASSRPTTRGTVNYGYTF. Written as DNA, the CDR3 is TGTGCCAGTAGTCGTCCAACAACCCGGGGCACCGTAAACTATGGCTACACCTTC.

This clonotype was picked up many times. V usage is TRBV12-3 or TRBV12-4 and J usage is TRBJ2-1, with D tentatively TRBD2 (7 bases). Trimming cost V 3 bases and J 7 bases, with 16 bases left between them. This CDR3 contains 15 residues. The CDR3 reads CASSFKGGRGNEQFF. DNA for the CDR3: TGTGCCAGCAGTTTCAAAGGGGGGAGGGGAAATGAGCAGTTCTTC.

Only a few counts were recorded for this clonotype. J is TRBJ2-3 and V is TRBV7-9; D uncertain. The CDR3 consists of 13 residues. V dropped 10 bases and J dropped 6 bases, with 17 bases sitting between them. Germline CDR1 SEHNR, CDR2 FQNEAQ (reference sequence). The CDR3 DNA is TGTGCCACCTCCTCCCACCCGACGGATACGCAGTATTTT. Translating gives CATSSHPTDTQYF.

The table lists this clonotype with a few counts. This chain uses TRBV20-1 with TRBJ2-7; 11 positions agree with TRBD2. From germline, CDR1 is DFQATT and CDR2 SNEGSKA (reference sequence). V lost 3 bases to trimming and J lost 4 bases; unmatched junction nucleotides: 5. The CDR3 totals 14 residues. Here the CDR3 reads CSARGTSGDYEQYF. The DNA of the CDR3 is TGCAGTGCTAGGGGGACTAGCGGAGATTACGAGCAGTACTTC.

The rearrangement joins TRBV5-1 to TRBJ1-1, with D perhaps matching TRBD1 (6 bases). The CDR3 covers 15 residues. From germline, CDR1 is SGHRS and CDR2 YFSETQ. V gave up 4 bases and J gave up 5 bases, with 18 bases separating them. CDR3 region: CASSTPGGPETEAFF. In DNA form, the CDR3 reads TGCGCCAGCAGCACCCCCGGGGGGCCCGAAACTGAAGCTTTCTTT.

This clonotype was counted a few times. A junction end diverges from the germline sequence, so it may reflect a read error. The V gene is TRBV20-1, the J gene TRBJ1-1; D gene uncertain. Per the germline V gene, CDR1 is DFQATT and CDR2 is SNEGSKA (reference sequence). The CDR3 extends over 13 amino acids. The CDR3 sequence is CSARDDKSTEAFF. The CDR3 DNA reads TGCAGTGCTCGAGACGATAAATCAACTGAAGCTTTCTTT.

The V gene is TRBV7-3, the J gene TRBJ2-2; unclear D gene. CDR3 length equals 13 residues. The ends were cut back, 0 bases at V and 5 bases at J, with 4 bases in the middle. Germline-derived CDR1 and CDR2 are SGHTA and FQGTGA. The CDR3, as DNA: TGTGCCAGCAGCTTAACTCTGACCGGGGAGCTGTTTTTT. Protein: CASSLTLTGELFF.

This clonotype was found a few times. The chain combines TRBV7-2 with TRBJ2-3; no firm D call. Looked up from germline, CDR1 is SGHTA and CDR2 is FQGNSA. The CDR3 sequence is 16 residues long. Trimming took off 1 base at V and 1 base at J, with 12 bases between the two ends. The CDR3 sequence: CASSLVGRLRTDTQYF. The CDR3 DNA reads as TGTGCCAGCAGCTTAGTGGGCCGACTCCGCACAGATACGCAGTATTTT.

The V and J genes are TRBV11-2 and TRBJ2-3; TRBD1 matches 7 bases. The CDR3 sequence is 15 residues long. From germline, CDR1 is SGHAT and CDR2 FQNNGV. The ends lost 10 bases at V and 2 bases at J; junction bases unmatched: 12. CDR3 sequence (DNA): TGTGCCACCAGTACAACCAGGGGGTCCACAGATACGCAGTATTTT. Its translation: CATSTTRGSTDTQYF.

This clonotype has more than one count but fewer than ten. This chain connects TRBV12-3 or TRBV12-4 to TRBJ2-1; TRBD1 agrees at 7 bases. The CDR3 has 17 residues. V lost 5 bases and J lost 0; bases outside the gene matches: 10. The CDR3 is CASSRLVGDSSYNEQFF. The CDR3 region has the DNA TGTGCCAGCAGTAGACTCGTAGGGGACAGCTCCTACAATGAGCAGTTCTTC.

This clonotype has just a few counts. The gene calls are TRBV29-1 and TRBJ2-2; a weak D match, TRBD1 (6 bases). Germline V gene data show CDR1 as SQVTM and CDR2 as ANQGSEA. This CDR3 is built from 17 residues. Trimming pared 7 bases from V and 4 bases from J, leaving 25 bases between. CDR3 amino acids: CSARWTANDLVTGELFF. The CDR3 bases are TGCAGCGCCCGCTGGACAGCGAACGACCTTGTCACCGGGGAGCTGTTTTTT.

The CDR3 loop is CATCLQGTEETQYF. CDR3 sequence (DNA): TGTGCCACCTGCCTTCAGGGAACCGAAGAGACCCAGTACTTC. The chain carries TRBV12-5 and TRBJ2-5; perhaps TRBD1 as D (5 bases). The CDR3 loop spans 14 amino acids. Germline CDR1 reads LGHNT; CDR2 reads FRNRAP.

The V call is TRBV11-2, the J call TRBJ2-5; TRBD1 matches at 7 bases. J lost 2 bases, V lost 1 base, and 4 bases had no gene match. Looked up from germline, CDR1 is SGHAT and CDR2 is FQNNGV. The CDR3 is 15 amino acids. Here the CDR3 reads CASSLGTGRQETQYF. The CDR3 DNA is TGTGCCAGCAGCTTAGGGACAGGCCGACAAGAGACCCAGTACTTC. Full variable domain (remainder filled in from reference TRBV11-2 and TRBJ2-5): EAGVAQSPRYKIIEKRQSVAFWCNPISGHATLYWYQQILGQGPKLLIQFQNNGVVDDSQLPKDRFSAERLKGVDSTLKIQPAKLEDSAVYLCASSLGTGRQETQYFGPGTRLLVL.